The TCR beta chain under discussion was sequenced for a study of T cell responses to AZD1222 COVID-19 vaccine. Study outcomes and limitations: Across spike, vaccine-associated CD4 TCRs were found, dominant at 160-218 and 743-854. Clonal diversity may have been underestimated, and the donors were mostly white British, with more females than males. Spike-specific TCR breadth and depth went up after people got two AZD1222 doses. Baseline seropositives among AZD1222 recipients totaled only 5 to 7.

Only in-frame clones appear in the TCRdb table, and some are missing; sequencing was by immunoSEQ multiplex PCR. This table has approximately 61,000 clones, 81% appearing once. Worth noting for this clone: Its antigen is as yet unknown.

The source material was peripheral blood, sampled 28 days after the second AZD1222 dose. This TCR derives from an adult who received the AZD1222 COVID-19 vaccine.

The CDR3 nucleotides are TGTGCCAGCAGTCCCCGGGACCGCGGGACTAGCGGGAGACTTGCCGAGCAGTACTTC. As protein: CASSPRDRGTSGRLAEQYF. This rearrangement joins TRBV27 to TRBJ2-7; TRBD2 agrees at 14 bases. There are 19 residues in the CDR3. With V trimmed by 5 bases and J by 6 bases, 18 bases remained unmatched. Germline V lookup: CDR1 MNHEY, CDR2 SMNVEV (reference sequence).